This T cell receptor beta chain emerged from a study of blood T cell repertoires in COVID-19. Study as a whole: PBMCs, B-cell-depleted T cells, or T cells were the source of the cDNA or gDNA that made up the material.

The CDR3 length is 17 residues. The germline V gene encodes CDR1 SGHRS and CDR2 YFSETQ. Trimming took off 3 bases at V and 4 bases at J, with 20 bases between the two ends. Original data processing: For nucleated cells, counts were estimated from reference gene primer amplification. Only in-frame clones appear in the TCRdb table, and some are missing; sequencing was by immunoSEQ multiplex PCR. From that table come the V and J calls and clone size; the DNA was used to work out D and trimming. The sample gives about 250,000 clones, about 82% of which show up once; 5% to 6.5% is in the top ten. The V call is TRBV5-1, the J call TRBJ2-1; a weak D match, TRBD2 (6 bases). The sequence was collected from a man in his fifties or sixties with active or convalescent COVID-19. Input material: peripheral blood. The chain's CDR3 is CASSSRIGTVAYNEQFF. In DNA, the CDR3 is TGCGCCAGCAGCTCAAGGATAGGGACTGTGGCATACAATGAGCAGTTCTTC.